These T cell receptor beta chains were read from a single sample in a study of blood T cell repertoires in COVID-19. Here immunoSEQ multiplex PCR was the method, and the copy in TCRdb shows in-frame clones only, minus some. This sample carries about 150,000 clones, about four fifths of them seen once, and the ten largest clones take roughly 9.2%. Sequences were obtained from PBMCs or T cells enriched from blood (not recorded which). Source of these receptors: a man aged 50-59 years who had recovered from COVID-19. Each CDR3 is given with its conserved first and last residue. The order of the fields is D gene, CDR3 length, V gene, clone size, J gene, CDR3 DNA, CDR3 protein. The D gene is left open where the match is weak. Rows give clone size only sometimes, using once, few, many, or a class for an expanded clone.

TRBD1,14,TRBV6-5,few,TRBJ1-4,TGTGCCAGCGGCAACACAGGGGTCGGAGAAAAACTGTTTTTT,CASGNTGVGEKLFF
NA,14,TRBV4-1,few,TRBJ1-1,TGCGCCAGCAGCCTGACGGAGTGGAACACTGAAGCTTTCTTT,CASSLTEWNTEAFF
NA,16,TRBV7-9,NA,TRBJ1-1,TGTGCCAGCAGCCCCCCCCGGGGGGGAATGAACACTGAAGCTTTCTTT,CASSPPRGGMNTEAFF
TRBD2,16,TRBV7-2,NA,TRBJ2-5,TGTGCCAGCAGCCGCCGGACTAGCGGATTACAAGAGACCCAGTACTTC,CASSRRTSGLQETQYF
TRBD1,15,TRBV7-3,NA,TRBJ2-3,TGTGCCAGCAGTTTTACCGGGACAGGGGCCGATACGCAGTATTTT,CASSFTGTGADTQYF
TRBD1,14,TRBV27,NA,TRBJ2-7,TGTGCCAGCAGTTTATTACAGGGGGCCTACGAGCAGTACTTC,CASSLLQGAYEQYF
TRBD1,13,TRBV28,once,TRBJ1-2,TGTGCCAGCAGTTTGACAGGGCGGGCCGGCTACACCTTC,CASSLTGRAGYTF
NA,13,TRBV27,once,TRBJ1-3,TGTGCCATCCTATCACGGTCTGGAAACACCATATATTTT,CAILSRSGNTIYF
NA,13,TRBV6-6,NA,TRBJ2-1,TGTGCCAGCAGTTCCACAGAGTACAATGAGCAGTTCTTC,CASSSTEYNEQFF
TRBD1,15,TRBV11-2,NA,TRBJ2-1,TGTGCCAGCAGCTTGCAGGGGGACGGGTACAATGAGCAGTTCTTC,CASSLQGDGYNEQFF
NA,14,TRBV7-9,NA,TRBJ2-2,TGTGCCAGCAGCTACAAGCGGGACACCGGGGAGCTGTTTTTT,CASSYKRDTGELFF
NA,12,TRBV27,NA,TRBJ2-7,TGTGCCAGCAGTTTAGACGGGGACGAGCAGTACTTC,CASSLDGDEQYF
TRBD1,14,TRBV18,NA,TRBJ2-5,TGTGCCAGCTCACCAGGCAGGGGGAAAGAGACCCAGTACTTC,CASSPGRGKETQYF
NA,13,TRBV7-3,NA,TRBJ2-1,TGTGCCAGCAGCTCACAGGCTGACAATGAGCAGTTCTTC,CASSSQADNEQFF
TRBD2,13,TRBV7-8,NA,TRBJ2-1,TGTGCCAACACGGGGGGTCGTTACAATGAGCAGTTCTTC,CANTGGRYNEQFF
TRBD1,18,TRBV5-4,once,TRBJ1-3,TGTGCCAGCAGCTTAGGACAGGGGGCATTGCGATCTGGAAACACCATATATTTT,CASSLGQGALRSGNTIYF
TRBD1,14,TRBV5-1,NA,TRBJ1-2,TGCGCCAGCAGCCCGACAGGGGTCGCGGAGGGCTACACCTTC,CASSPTGVAEGYTF
TRBD1,14,TRBV5-1,NA,TRBJ1-5,TGCGCCAGCAGCTTGGGGACAGGGTATCAGCCCCAGCATTTT,CASSLGTGYQPQHF
TRBD2,18,TRBV7-2,NA,TRBJ2-2,TGTGCCAGCAGCCGGATTGAATTTGGGGGGGCGAACACCGGGGAGCTGTTTTTT,CASSRIEFGGANTGELFF
TRBD1,15,TRBV6-5,NA,TRBJ2-2,TGTGCCAGCAACCCACAGGGGGCGATTGCCGGGGAGCTGTTTTTT,CASNPQGAIAGELFF
TRBD1,15,TRBV5-1,NA,TRBJ1-2,TGCGCCAGCAGCTTGTCCCGGGACAGGGTGGATGGCTACACCTTC,CASSLSRDRVDGYTF
NA,11,TRBV6-5,NA,TRBJ2-4,TGTGCCAGCCAGCTCGGGGACATTCAGTACTTC,CASQLGDIQYF
NA,16,TRBV5-6,NA,TRBJ1-3,TGTGCCAGCAGCTTATTTCGGGGACACGCTGGAAACACCATATATTTT,CASSLFRGHAGNTIYF
NA,14,TRBV28,NA,TRBJ1-1,TGTGCCAGCAGTTTAGGACTCGAAGGCACTGAAGCTTTCTTT,CASSLGLEGTEAFF
NA,15,TRBV5-6,NA,TRBJ2-7,TGTGCCAGCAGCTTTGGCGGGGTAATCAACTACGAGCAGTACTTC,CASSFGGVINYEQYF
NA,15,TRBV9,once,TRBJ1-4,TGTGCCAGCAGCGGGGAGGGTGGGACTAATGAAAAACTGTTTTTT,CASSGEGGTNEKLFF
NA,15,TRBV5-4,once,TRBJ1-2,TGTGCCAGCAGCTTGGCCCTGACAGCTAACTATGGCTACACCTTC,CASSLALTANYGYTF
NA,15,TRBV7-3,NA,TRBJ1-6,TGTGCCAGCAGCTTATTCGTAGCAAGAGATTCACCCCTCCACTTT,CASSLFVARDSPLHF
TRBD1,15,TRBV7-3,few,TRBJ1-2,TGTGCCAGCAGCTACGACAGGGGTGCGAACTATGGCTACACCTTC,CASSYDRGANYGYTF
NA,15,TRBV6-5,few,TRBJ1-6,TGTGCCAGCAAAACCAGGGATCTGAATAATTCACCCCTCCACTTT,CASKTRDLNNSPLHF
NA,13,TRBV3-1/TRBV3-2,NA,TRBJ2-5,TGTGCCAGCAGCCAAGACGCGGGGGCCCGAAAGAACTTC,CASSQDAGARKNF
NA,13,TRBV5-6,NA,TRBJ2-2,TGTGCCAGCAGCGACACAGGGCCCGGGGAGCTGTTTTTT,CASSDTGPGELFF
NA,16,TRBV7-8,NA,TRBJ1-4,TGTGCCAGCAGCCTGGCGGGGAGAACCTTTAATGAAAAACTGTTTTTT,CASSLAGRTFNEKLFF
NA,14,TRBV7-2,NA,TRBJ2-4,TGTGCCAGCAGCCCCTTCCTTTCCCTCCGGGGAGGTGGCTTC,CASSPFLSLRGGGF
TRBD2,15,TRBV6-4,NA,TRBJ2-1,TGTGCCAGCGGCTCCGGGACTAGCGAATACAATGAGCAGTTCTTC,CASGSGTSEYNEQFF
NA,17,TRBV5-1,NA,TRBJ2-5,TGCGCCAGCAGCTTGGTGTTCCGGTTCCCAGGGGAAGAGACCCAGTACTTC,CASSLVFRFPGEETQYF
TRBD2,16,TRBV20-1,NA,TRBJ2-2,TGCAGTGCTAGTGATAGCGGGGCAACGGGAACCGGGGAGCTGTTTTTT,CSASDSGATGTGELFF
NA,16,TRBV6-2/TRBV6-3,few,TRBJ1-5,TGTGCCAGCAGTGACCGGGACACCTATAGCAATCAGCCCCAGCATTTT,CASSDRDTYSNQPQHF
TRBD1,16,TRBV5-1,NA,TRBJ2-3,TGCGCCAGCAGCTTGGTTCGGGGACAGGGGTCAGATACGCAGTATTTT,CASSLVRGQGSDTQYF
TRBD1,17,TRBV27,NA,TRBJ1-5,TGTGCCAGCAGTCCGATCACCCGGGACAGGGGATACCAGCCCCAGCATTTT,CASSPITRDRGYQPQHF
NA,17,TRBV29-1,NA,TRBJ1-4,TGCAGCGTTTTAACCGGGACATGGTCGGGGACTAATGAAAAACTGTTTTTT,CSVLTGTWSGTNEKLFF
TRBD2,17,TRBV27,NA,TRBJ2-2,TGTGCCAGCAGTCCCCCAGGCCAGCGGGGAGGTACCGGGGAGCTGTTTTTT,CASSPPGQRGGTGELFF
NA,14,TRBV6-2/TRBV6-3,NA,TRBJ2-2,TGTGCCAGCAGTATAGCGCTTGACACCGGGGAGCTGTTTTTT,CASSIALDTGELFF
TRBD2,15,TRBV30,NA,TRBJ2-3,TGTGCCTGGACGACTAGCGGGGGAATCACAGATACGCAGTATTTT,CAWTTSGGITDTQYF